The T cell receptor beta chain described here comes from a study of cytomegalovirus exposure and HLA in healthy donors. This CDR3 contains 16 residues. V trimming: 4 bases; J trimming: 0 bases; junction bases outside the gene matches: 6. The PCR used 60 Vbeta and 13 Jbeta primers. Only in-frame clones appear in the TCRdb table, and some are missing; sequencing was by immunoSEQ multiplex PCR. The sample holds about 79,000 clones, roughly two thirds seen once. This clone showed up just a few times. V gene TRBV5-3 combines with J gene TRBJ2-1; 8 bases map to TRBD2. TRBV5-3 is an open reading frame, and its role is uncertain. The receptor's source is a woman aged 45-59 years in good health and CMV-seropositive. Source material: PBMCs. CDR3 DNA: TGTGCCAGAAGCCAGAAACTAGCGGTCTCCTACAATGAGCAGTTCTTC. Its translation: CARSQKLAVSYNEQFF.